These 5 T cell receptor beta chains were all obtained from the same sample, sequenced in a study of CD8+ T cells in alopecia areata. The authors extracted RNA and reverse transcribed it into cDNA as the sequencing template. Clones were sequenced by immunoSEQ multiplex PCR, and TCRdb holds only the in-frame ones, with some missing. The sample consists of about 130,000 clones, around three fifths of them appearing once. This specimen was CD4+ T cells sorted from blood, taken at week 0. These receptors all come from a human donor with alopecia areata.

This clone was recorded once. The CDR3 sequence is CASSQVGSSYNEQFF. The CDR3 DNA reads TGCGCCAGCAGCCAAGTCGGATCCTCCTACAATGAGCAGTTCTTC. The gene calls are TRBV4-1 and TRBJ2-1; no firm D call. This CDR3 has 15 amino acids. The V end lost 1 base, the J end lost 0 bases, and 7 bases lay between the germline ends. Germline loops: CDR1 MGHRA, CDR2 YSYEKL.

J is TRBJ2-5 and V is TRBV5-1; D call uncertain. V lost 2 bases, J lost 2 bases, and 10 bases lay in between. The V gene's germline CDR1 is SGHRS and CDR2 YFSETQ. The CDR3 has 14 residues. CDR3 nucleotide sequence: TGCGCCAGCAGCTTAGTAACATCTCAAGAGACCCAGTACTTC. It translates to CASSLVTSQETQYF.

This clone was counted between two and nine times. The chain combines TRBV7-9 with TRBJ1-2; D ambiguous. CDR1 is SEHNR and CDR2 is FQNEAQ in the germline V gene (reference sequence). The length of the CDR3 is 18 residues. Trimming removed 4 bases at V and 7 bases at J, with 28 bases between. This chain's CDR3 is CASSSTKPRSKPPGGYTF. The DNA for the CDR3 is TGTGCCAGCAGCTCTACTAAACCTCGGTCCAAACCTCCGGGTGGCTACACCTTC.

The rearrangement joins TRBV5-5 to TRBJ2-7; D is undetermined. The CDR3 runs to 11 residues. The germline V gene has CDR1 SGHKS and CDR2 YYEKEE (reference sequence). Trimming left V 1 base short and J 6 bases short, with 5 bases between. The CDR3 loop is CASSLYGEQYF. The CDR3 DNA follows: TGTGCCAGCAGCTTGTACGGCGAGCAGTACTTC.

V usage is TRBV7-7 and J usage is TRBJ2-5; weak D call: TRBD1 (5 bases). CDR1 and CDR2 from the germline V gene are SSHAT and FNYEAQ (reference sequence). CDR3 length equals 16 residues. V lost 5 bases and J lost 5, with 21 bases in between. The CDR3 region has the DNA TGTGCCAGCAGCGCTAATGGACACTCGTCCGGGGAGACCCAGTACTTC. Amino acid sequence: CASSANGHSSGETQYF.